These 19 T cell receptor beta chains came from one sample sequenced in a study of blood T cell repertoires in COVID-19. Some clones are missing from TCRdb's copy, which holds only in-frame ones; the method was immunoSEQ multiplex PCR. The sample shows about 150,000 clones, around 87% of them seen only once. The specimen was PBMCs or T cells enriched from blood (not recorded which). The receptors stem from a woman in her 40s who had been exposed to COVID-19.

The chain has TRBV5-8 and TRBJ2-6; D remains unclear. Trimming removed 4 bases from V and 0 bases from J, with 14 bases in between. CDR3 size: 17 residues. Germline V CDR1 and CDR2: SGHTS, YDEGEE. The CDR3 nucleotides are TGTGCCAGCAGCCCGGAGACGGATAGCTCTGGGGCCAACGTCCTGACTTTC. The encoded protein is CASSPETDSSGANVLTF.

The chain recombines TRBV2 with TRBJ2-1; tentatively, D is TRBD2 (5 bases). CDR3 size: 15 residues. In germline, CDR1 is SNHLY, CDR2 FYNNEI. The V end lost 6 bases, the J end lost 0 bases, and 12 bases lay between the germline ends. The CDR3 DNA sequence: TGTGCCAGCAGCGACTACATTTACTCCTACAATGAGCAGTTCTTC. It yields the protein CASSDYIYSYNEQFF. The complete variable domain, with remaining parts taken from reference TRBV2 and TRBJ2-1, reads EPEVTQTPSHQVTQMGQEVILRCVPISNHLYFYWYRQILGQKVEFLVSFYNNEISEKSEIFDDQFSVERPDGSNFTLKIRSTKLEDSAMYFCASSDYIYSYNEQFFGPGTRLTVL.

The V and J genes are TRBV5-4 and TRBJ2-7; 9 nucleotides agree with TRBD1. CDR1 SGHNT and CDR2 YYREEE come from the germline V gene (reference sequence). The CDR3 consists of 15 residues. V trimming: 0 bases; J trimming: 7 bases; junction bases outside the gene matches: 8. The CDR3 reads CASSLAGTGPIEQYF. Here the CDR3 DNA reads TGTGCCAGCAGCTTGGCCGGGACAGGGCCGATTGAGCAGTACTTC.

V usage is TRBV5-1 and J usage is TRBJ2-2, with D possibly matching TRBD1 (6 bases). V gave up 3 bases and J gave up 0 bases, with 9 bases separating them. The CDR3 sequence is 15 residues long. Germline lookup yields CDR1 SGHRS and CDR2 YFSETQ. The CDR3 DNA reads as TGCGCCAGCAGCTCACAGGGAACGAACACCGGGGAGCTGTTTTTT. Translating it yields CASSSQGTNTGELFF.

The DNA for the CDR3 is TGTGCCAGCAGCTCCACGGGCGGGAGGGCCTACAATGAGCAGTTCTTC. Amino acids: CASSSTGGRAYNEQFF. The rearrangement joins TRBV7-6 to TRBJ2-1, with 9 bases aligning to TRBD2. From germline, CDR1 is SGHVS and CDR2 FNYEAQ. The J segment lost 2 bases and the V segment lost 4 bases, leaving 6 bases of the junction unmatched. This CDR3 contains 16 residues. Using reference TRBV7-6 and TRBJ2-1 for the parts outside the CDR3, the full variable domain is GAGVSQSPRYKVTKRGQDVALRCDPISGHVSLYWYRQALGQGPEFLTYFNYEAQQDKSGLPNDRFSAERPEGSISTLTIQRTEQRDSAMYRCASSSTGGRAYNEQFFGPGTRLTVL.

The J gene is TRBJ2-7, the V gene TRBV28; 8 positions match TRBD1. V lost 6 bases and J lost 6; bases outside the gene matches: 10. CDR3 length: 14 amino acids. Looked up from germline, CDR1 is MDHEN and CDR2 is SYDVKM. This chain's CDR3 is CASSETGGSGEQYF. The CDR3 DNA reads TGTGCCAGCAGCGAAACAGGGGGGTCTGGCGAGCAGTACTTC.

The V call is TRBV7-6, the J call TRBJ2-7; D is possibly TRBD2 (5 bases). Deletions cut 5 bases from V and 0 bases from J, with 20 bases between. Germline V lookup: CDR1 SGHVS, CDR2 FNYEAQ. The CDR3 totals 17 residues. The CDR3 nucleotides are TGTGCCAGCAGCCCCCGATCAGGAAGGGAGAGCTCCTACGAGCAGTACTTC. Translated, it gives CASSPRSGRESSYEQYF.

This chain uses TRBV5-1 with TRBJ1-3; 7 nucleotides align to TRBD1. The V gene's germline CDR1 is SGHRS and CDR2 YFSETQ. Trimming removed 1 base from V and 3 bases from J; junction bases left unmatched: 4. The CDR3 runs to 15 residues. This CDR3 reads CASSLSGDSGNTIYF. The CDR3 DNA reads TGCGCCAGCAGCTTGTCGGGGGACAGTGGAAACACCATATATTTT.

J is TRBJ2-3 and V is TRBV14; D is ambiguous. CDR1 SGHDN and CDR2 FVKESK come from the germline V gene. With 4 bases removed from V and 0 bases from J, the gap between germline ends came to 14 bases. This CDR3 is 16 amino acids long. The CDR3, as DNA: TGTGCCAGCAGCCCCGTAGAGTTGATTAGCACAGATACGCAGTATTTT. Translation gives CASSPVELISTDTQYF.

The chain joins TRBV3-1 (or the pseudogene TRBV3-2) to TRBJ1-1; D unclear. With 2 bases removed from V and 1 base from J, the gap between germline ends came to 8 bases. The CDR3 loop spans 14 amino acids. Germline V gives CDR1 LGHDT, CDR2 YNNKEL (reference sequence). DNA for the CDR3: TGTGCCAGCAGCCAAAGGGAGGGGAACACTGAAGCTTTCTTT. Amino acid sequence: CASSQREGNTEAFF.

The V gene is TRBV29-1, the J gene TRBJ1-2, with TRBD1 matching 7 bases. Germline V gene sequence: CDR1 SQVTM, CDR2 ANQGSEA. Trimming took 4 bases from V and 3 from J; bases not matched to a gene: 5. The CDR3 is 13 amino acids. CDR3 in amino acids: CSVVGGRDYGYTF. The CDR3 bases are TGCAGCGTTGTAGGGGGCAGAGACTATGGCTACACCTTC.

The chain recombines TRBV28 with TRBJ1-2, with D possibly TRBD1 on 5 matching bases. Trimming pared 10 bases from V and 4 bases from J, leaving 31 bases between. CDR1 is MDHEN and CDR2 is SYDVKM in the germline V gene. There are 18 residues in the CDR3. The CDR3 sequence: CATPTVGGGSEKGYGYTF. DNA of the CDR3: TGTGCCACCCCGACAGTCGGTGGAGGGTCTGAAAAGGGCTATGGCTACACCTTC.

The CDR3 DNA sequence: TGTGCCAGCAGTGAACTATCTGAAACAGATACGCAGTATTTT. Translated, it gives CASSELSETDTQYF. This chain links TRBV2 with TRBJ2-3; no definite D call. This CDR3 contains 14 residues. V was cut by 2 bases and J by 3 bases, with 9 bases left in between. From germline, CDR1 is SNHLY and CDR2 FYNNEI.

The chain joins TRBV19 to TRBJ1-2, with 7 nucleotides matching TRBD1. Germline trimming cut 5 bases from V and 7 bases from J; bases unmatched to any gene: 10. Germline loops: CDR1 LNHDA, CDR2 SQIVND (reference sequence). The CDR3 covers 14 residues. CDR3 DNA sequence: TGTGCCAGTAGTCCAGGGGGTACGGTAGGTGGCTACACCTTC. This gives the protein CASSPGGTVGGYTF.

This clone was found a few times. V usage is TRBV19 and J usage is TRBJ1-2; no clear D. The CDR3 covers 15 residues. V shed 7 bases and J shed 4 bases, with 19 bases lying between them. CDR1 and CDR2 (germline): LNHDA, SQIVND (reference sequence). CDR3 amino acids: CASNRPVEGSYGYTF. For the CDR3, the DNA is TGTGCCAGTAATCGGCCCGTTGAGGGCTCCTATGGCTACACCTTC. Full variable domain (rest looked up from reference TRBV19 and TRBJ1-2): DGGITQSPKYLFRKEGQNVTLSCEQNLNHDAMYWYRQDPGQGLRLIYYSQIVNDFQKGDIAEGYSVSREKKESFPLTVTSAQKNPTAFYLCASNRPVEGSYGYTFGSGTRLTVV.

Written as DNA, the CDR3 is TGTGCCAGTAGATACGACAGAAGTAGCAATCAGCCCCAGCATTTT. Translating it yields CASRYDRSSNQPQHF. The chain combines TRBV19 with TRBJ1-5; perhaps TRBD1 as D (5 bases). This CDR3 has 15 residues. V was pared by 6 bases and J by 0 bases, with 12 bases between. From germline, CDR1 is LNHDA and CDR2 SQIVND (reference sequence).

This clone was counted a few times. The chain is built from TRBV13 and TRBJ1-3, with D unclear. This CDR3 is built from 14 residues. CDR1 PRHDT and CDR2 FYEKMQ come from the germline V gene (reference sequence). Trimming removed 3 bases at V and 0 bases at J, with 6 bases between. This CDR3 is CASSFRSSGNTIYF. DNA of the CDR3: TGTGCCAGCAGCTTCCGGAGCTCTGGAAACACCATATATTTT.

This chain connects TRBV27 to TRBJ2-5; D possibly corresponds to TRBD1 (6 bases). Trimming stripped 5 bases from V and 1 base from J, with 11 bases between. Germline CDR1 is MNHEY and CDR2 is SMNVEV (reference sequence). The CDR3 length is 14 residues. CDR3 region: CASSQADSQETQYF. CDR3 DNA: TGTGCCAGCAGTCAGGCGGACAGCCAAGAGACCCAGTACTTC.

The chain uses TRBV24-1 and TRBJ2-1, with 9 bases matching TRBD1. From germline, CDR1 is KGHDR and CDR2 SFDVKD. V was pared by 4 bases and J by 7 bases, with 7 bases of the junction left unmatched. The CDR3 extends over 15 amino acids. Written as DNA, the CDR3 is TGTGCCACCAGTGACCCGGGACAGGGTCTGAATGAGCAGTTCTTC. This translates into CATSDPGQGLNEQFF.